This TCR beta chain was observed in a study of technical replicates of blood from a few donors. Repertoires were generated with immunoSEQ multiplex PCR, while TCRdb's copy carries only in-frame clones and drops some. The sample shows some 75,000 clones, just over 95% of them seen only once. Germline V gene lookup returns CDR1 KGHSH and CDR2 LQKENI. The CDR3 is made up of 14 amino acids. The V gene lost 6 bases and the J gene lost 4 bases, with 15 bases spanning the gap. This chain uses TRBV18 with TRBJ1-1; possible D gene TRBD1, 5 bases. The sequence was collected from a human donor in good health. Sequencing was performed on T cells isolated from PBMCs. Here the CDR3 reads CASSHDWGGTEAFF. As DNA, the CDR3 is TGTGCCAGCTCCCACGACTGGGGGGGCACTGAAGCTTTCTTT. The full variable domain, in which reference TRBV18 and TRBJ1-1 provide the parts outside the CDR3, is NAGVMQNPRHLVRRRGQEARLRCSPMKGHSHVYWYRQLPEEGLKFMVYLQKENIIDESGMPKERFSAEFPKEGPSILRIQQVVRGDSAAYFCASSHDWGGTEAFFGQGTRLTVV.